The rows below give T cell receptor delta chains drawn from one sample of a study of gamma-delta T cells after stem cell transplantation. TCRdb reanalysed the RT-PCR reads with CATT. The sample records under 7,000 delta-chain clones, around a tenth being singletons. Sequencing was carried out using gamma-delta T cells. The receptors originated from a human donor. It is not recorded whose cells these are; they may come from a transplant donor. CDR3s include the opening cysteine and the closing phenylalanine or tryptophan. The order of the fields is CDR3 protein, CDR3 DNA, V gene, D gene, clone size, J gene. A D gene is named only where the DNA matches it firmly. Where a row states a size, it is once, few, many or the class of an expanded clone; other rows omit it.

CDR3: CACDTVELGGQYTDKLIF; DNA: TGTGCCTGTGACACCGTTGAACTGGGGGGCCAGTACACCGATAAACTCATCTTT; V: TRDV2; D: TRDD3; size: NA; J: TRDJ1
CDR3: CACDTRWGIRSYTDKLIF; DNA: TGTGCCTGTGACACGAGGTGGGGGATACGCTCGTACACCGATAAACTCATCTTT; V: TRDV2; D: TRDD3; size: NA; J: TRDJ1
CDR3: CACDPRRTTEGCPYTDKLIF; DNA: TGTGCCTGTGACCCCCGAAGAACTACGGAAGGATGCCCTTACACCGATAAACTCATCTTT; V: TRDV2; D: NA; size: NA; J: TRDJ1
CDR3: CACDAVLGDTSTDKLIF; DNA: TGTGCCTGTGACGCCGTACTGGGGGATACGAGCACCGATAAACTCATCTTT; V: TRDV2; D: TRDD3; size: medium-sized; J: TRDJ1
CDR3: CACDTLLGDSTDKLIF; DNA: TGTGCCTGTGACACCTTACTGGGGGATTCCACCGATAAACTCATCTTT; V: TRDV2; D: TRDD3; size: medium-sized; J: TRDJ1
CDR3: CACDTLLGDTGSSWDTRQMFF; DNA: TGTGCCTGTGACACTTTACTGGGGGATACCGGGAGCTCCTGGGACACCCGACAGATGTTTTTC; V: TRDV2; D: TRDD3; size: few; J: TRDJ3
CDR3: CACDSLGDTPDKLIF; DNA: TGTGCCTGTGACAGCCTGGGGGATACCCCCGATAAACTCATCTTT; V: TRDV2; D: TRDD3; size: NA; J: TRDJ1
CDR3: CACDTVAKEDNTDKLIF; DNA: TGTGCCTGTGACACCGTGGCCAAGGAGGATAACACCGATAAACTCATCTTT; V: TRDV2; D: NA; size: medium-sized; J: TRDJ1
CDR3: CALGGPGLATGTWGTGWDTRQMFF; DNA: TGTGCTCTTGGGGGACCCGGCCTTGCTACGGGGACCTGGGGGACAGGCTGGGACACCCGACAGATGTTTTTC; V: TRDV1; D: TRDD3; size: few; J: TRDJ3
CDR3: CACDTRYWGNTSSWDTRQMFF; DNA: TGTGCCTGTGACACCCGTTACTGGGGGAATACGAGCTCCTGGGACACCCGACAGATGTTTTTC; V: TRDV2; D: TRDD3; size: NA; J: TRDJ3
CDR3: CALGEGGDKLIF; DNA: TGTGCTCTTGGGGAAGGTGGGGATAAACTCATCTTT; V: TRDV1; D: NA; size: NA; J: TRDJ1
CDR3: CACDPLLGDTPSTDKLIF; DNA: TGTGCCTGTGACCCATTACTGGGGGATACGCCCTCCACCGATAAACTCATCTTT; V: TRDV2; D: TRDD3; size: few; J: TRDJ1
CDR3: CACDTVGEIYTDKLIF; DNA: TGTGCCTGTGACACCGTGGGGGAGATATACACCGATAAACTCATCTTT; V: TRDV2; D: TRDD3; size: medium-sized; J: TRDJ1
CDR3: CACDTVWVGDTQGTDKLIF; DNA: TGTGCCTGTGACACCGTATGGGTGGGGGATACCCAGGGTACCGATAAACTCATCTTT; V: TRDV2; D: TRDD3; size: NA; J: TRDJ1
CDR3: CACDPLYWGHSRSWDTRQMFF; DNA: TGTGCCTGTGACCCCCTGTACTGGGGGCACTCCCGCTCCTGGGACACCCGACAGATGTTTTTC; V: TRDV2; D: TRDD3; size: few; J: TRDJ3
CDR3: CACDSLTTGIGADKLIF; DNA: TGTGCCTGTGACTCTTTGACCACGGGGATAGGGGCCGATAAACTCATCTTT; V: TRDV2; D: TRDD3; size: NA; J: TRDJ1
CDR3: CACDPWGPGPPYTDKLIF; DNA: TGTGCCTGTGACCCCTGGGGACCCGGTCCCCCGTACACCGATAAACTCATCTTT; V: TRDV2; D: NA; size: NA; J: TRDJ1
CDR3: CACDSLGDTPSTDKLIF; DNA: TGTGCCTGTGACTCCTTGGGGGATACACCTTCCACCGATAAACTCATCTTT; V: TRDV2; D: TRDD3; size: medium-sized; J: TRDJ1
CDR3: CACERLGDTRSSWDTRQMFF; DNA: TGTGCCTGTGAAAGGCTGGGGGATACCCGAAGCTCCTGGGACACCCGACAGATGTTTTTC; V: TRDV2; D: TRDD3; size: medium-sized; J: TRDJ3
CDR3: CACDTVDWGIRRTDKLIF; DNA: TGTGCCTGTGACACCGTTGACTGGGGGATACGGAGGACCGATAAACTCATCTTT; V: TRDV2; D: TRDD3; size: NA; J: TRDJ1
CDR3: CACDTVPGDTGQRTDKLIF; DNA: TGTGCCTGTGACACCGTCCCGGGGGACACTGGGCAGCGCACCGATAAACTCATCTTT; V: TRDV2; D: NA; size: NA; J: TRDJ1
CDR3: CACDTGGSGELNSSRDTRQMFF; DNA: TGTGCCTGTGACACCGGGGGCTCTGGGGAACTCAATAGCTCCCGGGACACCCGACAGATGTTTTTC; V: TRDV2; D: NA; size: few; J: TRDJ3
CDR3: CALGFPNWGIRVPAQLFF; DNA: TGTGCTCTTGGGTTTCCTAACTGGGGGATAAGGGTCCCAGCACAACTCTTCTTT; V: TRDV1; D: TRDD3; size: NA; J: TRDJ2
CDR3: CACDQVLGDTTSSWDARQMFF; DNA: TGTGCCTGTGACCAAGTACTGGGGGATACAACAAGCTCCTGGGACGCCCGACAGATGTTTTTC; V: TRDV2; D: TRDD3; size: few; J: TRDJ3
CDR3: CACDPLGGLLGDTDKLIF; DNA: TGTGCCTGTGACCCCCTCGGCGGACTACTGGGGGACACCGATAAACTCATCTTT; V: TRDV2; D: TRDD3; size: medium-sized; J: TRDJ1
CDR3: CACDSITGGYATAQLFF; DNA: TGTGCCTGTGACTCCATTACTGGGGGATACGCGACAGCACAACTCTTCTTT; V: TRDV2; D: TRDD3; size: few; J: TRDJ2
CDR3: CACDMVGDKNDDKLIF; DNA: TGTGCCTGTGACATGGTGGGGGATAAGAACGACGATAAACTCATCTTT; V: TRDV2; D: TRDD3; size: few; J: TRDJ1
CDR3: CACDTLLGDLYTDKLIF; DNA: TGTGCCTGTGATACCCTACTGGGGGATTTGTACACCGATAAACTCATCTTT; V: TRDV2; D: TRDD3; size: few; J: TRDJ1
CDR3: CACDTVLVGNWDTRQMFF; DNA: TGTGCCTGTGACACCGTACTGGTCGGGAACTGGGACACCCGACAGATGTTTTTC; V: TRDV2; D: NA; size: few; J: TRDJ3
CDR3: CACGIVLGASWDTRQMFF; DNA: TGTGCCTGTGGCATTGTACTGGGGGCCTCCTGGGACACCCGACAGATGTTTTTC; V: TRDV2; D: TRDD3; size: NA; J: TRDJ3
CDR3: CACDPLHYWGMDTDKLIF; DNA: TGTGCCTGTGACCCCCTCCATTACTGGGGGATGGACACCGATAAACTCATCTTT; V: TRDV2; D: TRDD3; size: NA; J: TRDJ1
CDR3: CACDTLLRAATDKLIF; DNA: TGTGCCTGTGACACTCTCCTACGGGCGGCTACCGATAAACTCATCTTT; V: TRDV2; D: NA; size: medium-sized; J: TRDJ1
CDR3: CACDTLLSRGIYTDKLIF; DNA: TGTGCCTGTGACACACTTCTTTCCCGGGGGATCTACACCGATAAACTCATCTTT; V: TRDV2; D: TRDD3; size: medium-sized; J: TRDJ1
CDR3: CACDPVLGDTKGDKLIF; DNA: TGTGCCTGTGACCCCGTACTGGGGGATACAAAGGGCGATAAACTCATCTTT; V: TRDV2; D: TRDD3; size: few; J: TRDJ1
CDR3: CACDTEGKLIF; DNA: TGTGCCTGTGACACTGAGGGAAAACTCATCTTT; V: TRDV2; D: NA; size: NA; J: TRDJ1
CDR3: CACDRLGDKDKLIF; DNA: TGTGCCTGTGACCGACTGGGGGATAAGGATAAACTCATCTTT; V: TRDV2; D: TRDD3; size: medium-sized; J: TRDJ1
CDR3: CACGTASGDTSWDTRQMFF; DNA: TGTGCCTGTGGCACCGCTTCTGGGGATACCTCCTGGGACACCCGACAGATGTTTTTC; V: TRDV2; D: TRDD3; size: few; J: TRDJ3
CDR3: CACDTGGSWDTRHMFF; DNA: TGTGCCTGTGACACTGGGGGATCCTGGGACACCCGACATATGTTTTTC; V: TRDV2; D: TRDD3; size: once; J: TRDJ3
CDR3: CACDPVLGDTQGTDKLIF; DNA: TGCGCCTGTGACCCCGTACTGGGGGATACCCAGGGGACCGATAAACTCATCTTT; V: TRDV2; D: TRDD3; size: NA; J: TRDJ1
CDR3: CACDTIEGIRVSWGTRQMFF; DNA: TGTGCCTGTGACACGATTGAAGGGATACGCGTTTCCTGGGGCACCCGACAGATGTTTTTC; V: TRDV2; D: TRDD3; size: NA; J: TRDJ3
CDR3: CACDRVGPKDREDKLIF; DNA: TGTGCCTGTGACAGGGTGGGGCCCAAGGACCGAGAGGATAAACTCATCTTT; V: TRDV2; D: NA; size: few; J: TRDJ1